The following is a T cell receptor (beta chain) sequence with its context. What it recognizes is unknown. The entry originates in a study of shared clonotypes between healthy human individuals. Study-wide points: Genetic and exposure-history diversity was limited by the small donor number.

Using immunoSEQ multiplex PCR, the repertoire was profiled, and TCRdb retains in-frame clones only, with some absent. Found here are around 2.1 million clones, about 93% of them singletons; the top ten hold 1.5% to 2%. Naivety among CD8 cells was defined by CD45RO negativity and positive CCR7 selection, thereby excluding terminally differentiated effector memory CD45RA+ cells. Sequencing was performed on naive CD8+ T cells from PBMCs. This TCR came from a man younger than 35 in good health. Some clones in this sample may be carry-over from other donors' samples.

The CDR3 DNA is TGCGCCAGCAGCGGAGGGGCCTTGGCCTACGAGCAGTACTTC. This translates into CASSGGALAYEQYF. The rearrangement joins TRBV4-1 to TRBJ2-5; TRBD2 is a possible D gene (6 bases). The J call may be mistaken, given a closer DNA end match to TRBJ2-7. The germline V gene encodes CDR1 MGHRA and CDR2 YSYEKL. The CDR3 has 14 residues.